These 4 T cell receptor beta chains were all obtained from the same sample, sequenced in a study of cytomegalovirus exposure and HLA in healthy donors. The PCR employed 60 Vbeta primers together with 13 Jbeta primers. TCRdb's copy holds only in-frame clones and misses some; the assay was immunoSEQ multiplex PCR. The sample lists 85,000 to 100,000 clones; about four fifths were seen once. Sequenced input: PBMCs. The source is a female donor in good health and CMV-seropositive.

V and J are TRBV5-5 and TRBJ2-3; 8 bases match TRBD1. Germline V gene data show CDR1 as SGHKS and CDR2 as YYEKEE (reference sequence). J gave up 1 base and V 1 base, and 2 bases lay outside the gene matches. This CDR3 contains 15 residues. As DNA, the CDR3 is TGTGCCAGCAGCTTGATGGGACAGGGCACAGATACGCAGTATTTT. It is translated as CASSLMGQGTDTQYF.

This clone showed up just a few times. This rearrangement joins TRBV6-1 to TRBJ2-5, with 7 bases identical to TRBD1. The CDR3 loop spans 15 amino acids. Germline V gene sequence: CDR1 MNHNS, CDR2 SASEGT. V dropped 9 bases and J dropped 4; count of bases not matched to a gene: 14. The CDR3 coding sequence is TGTGCCAGTACAGGACAGGCCGTTATCGGAGAGACCCAGTACTTC. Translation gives CASTGQAVIGETQYF.

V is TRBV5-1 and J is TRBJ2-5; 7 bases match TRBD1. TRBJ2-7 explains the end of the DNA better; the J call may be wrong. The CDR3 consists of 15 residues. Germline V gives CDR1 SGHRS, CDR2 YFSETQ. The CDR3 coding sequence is TGCGCCAGCAGCCTCTATTCGACAGGGCCCTACGAGCAGTACTTC. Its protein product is CASSLYSTGPYEQYF.

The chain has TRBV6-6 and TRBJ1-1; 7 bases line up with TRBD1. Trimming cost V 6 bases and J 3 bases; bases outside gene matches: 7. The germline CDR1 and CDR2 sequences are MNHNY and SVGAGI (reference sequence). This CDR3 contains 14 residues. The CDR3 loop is CASRNGQADTEAFF. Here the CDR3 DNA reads TGTGCCAGCAGAAACGGACAGGCGGACACTGAAGCTTTCTTT.